This T cell receptor beta chain was profiled in a study of blood T cell repertoires in COVID-19. Across the whole study: There were acute and convalescent COVID-19 samples, and they came from the United States, Italy and Spain. Sample material is recorded as cDNA or gDNA derived from T cells, B-cell-depleted T cells, or PBMCs.

A Seattle source enrolled patients during active infection and followed them longitudinally. Authors' processing steps: The authors estimated nucleated cell counts from reference gene primer amplification. Produced via immunoSEQ multiplex PCR; TCRdb's table is partial and in-frame only. V and J calls and clone size are copied from that table; D and trimming were computed from the DNA. The profile covers 250,000 or so clones, with over 90% appearing a single time and around 0.86% taken by the ten largest. This TCR came from a man aged 30 to 45 with COVID-19, enrolled during active disease. The sequenced sample was peripheral blood.

Written as DNA, the CDR3 is TGTGCCAGCTCAAAGGGGGTGAATAGCAATCAGCCCCAGCATTTT. Amino acids: CASSKGVNSNQPQHF. The chain uses TRBV18 and TRBJ1-5, with D possibly TRBD1 on 6 matching bases. This CDR3 contains 15 residues. Between the trimmed V and J ends, which lost 5 bases and 0 bases, there was a span of 11 bases. Germline CDR1 is KGHSH and CDR2 is LQKENI.